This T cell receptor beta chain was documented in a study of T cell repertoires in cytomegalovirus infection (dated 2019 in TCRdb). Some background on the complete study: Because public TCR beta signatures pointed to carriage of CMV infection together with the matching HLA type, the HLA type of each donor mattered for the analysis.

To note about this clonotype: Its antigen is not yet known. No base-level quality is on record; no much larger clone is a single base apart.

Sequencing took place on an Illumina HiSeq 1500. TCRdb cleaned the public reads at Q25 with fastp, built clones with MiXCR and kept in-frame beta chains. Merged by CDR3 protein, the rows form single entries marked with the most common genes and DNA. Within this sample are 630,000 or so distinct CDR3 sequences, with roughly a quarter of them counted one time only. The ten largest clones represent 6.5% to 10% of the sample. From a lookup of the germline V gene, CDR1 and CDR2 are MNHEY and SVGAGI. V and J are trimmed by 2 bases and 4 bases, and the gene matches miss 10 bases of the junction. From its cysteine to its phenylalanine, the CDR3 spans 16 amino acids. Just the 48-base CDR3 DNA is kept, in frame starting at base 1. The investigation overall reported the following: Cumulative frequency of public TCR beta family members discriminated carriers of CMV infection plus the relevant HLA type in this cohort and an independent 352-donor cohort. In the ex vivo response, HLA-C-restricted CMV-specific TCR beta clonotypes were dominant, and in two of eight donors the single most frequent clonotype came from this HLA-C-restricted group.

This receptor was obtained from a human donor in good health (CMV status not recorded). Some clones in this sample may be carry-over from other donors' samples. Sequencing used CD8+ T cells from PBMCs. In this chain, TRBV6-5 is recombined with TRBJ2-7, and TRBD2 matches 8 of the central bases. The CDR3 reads CASSYVPAGDQYEQYF. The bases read TGTGCCAGCAGTTACGTCCCAGCGGGGGACCAGTACGAGCAGTACTTC.